These T cell receptor beta chains were read from a single sample in a study of blood T cell repertoires in COVID-19. Sequencing used immunoSEQ multiplex PCR; TCRdb keeps in-frame clones, though not all of them. The table has around 160,000 clones, about nine tenths seen once. The sequenced sample consisted of peripheral blood. All receptors derive from a man aged 18 to 35 with acute or convalescent COVID-19. The CDR3 runs from the conserved cysteine through the conserved F or W. A D gene is named only where the DNA matches it firmly. Clone size is stated in some rows and not others, as once, few, many or a class when expanded.

>15|-|TRBV7-2|-|TRBJ1-5
TGTGCCAGCAGCCGTAGGACACTTAACAATCAGCCCCAGCATTTT
CASSRRTLNNQPQHF
>15|TRBD1|TRBV18|-|TRBJ1-3
TGTGCCAGCTCACTTACCGGGACAGCTGGAAACACCATATATTTT
CASSLTGTAGNTIYF
>17|-|TRBV21-1|-|TRBJ1-2
TGTGCCAGCAGCAAAATAGGGGCAATGCAATTAAACTATGGCTACACCTTC
CASSKIGAMQLNYGYTF
>17|TRBD1|TRBV18|few|TRBJ2-7
TGTGCCAGCTCACTTTGGACAGGGGCGGCGAGTGGCAACGAGCAGTACTTC
CASSLWTGAASGNEQYF
>16|-|TRBV19|-|TRBJ2-5
TGTGCCAGTAGTATCGGGCGGGTTACGTACCAAGAGACCCAGTACTTC
CASSIGRVTYQETQYF
>15|TRBD2|TRBV7-8|-|TRBJ2-5
TGTGCCAGCAGCATAAGACTAGCGGGAGAACAGACCCAGTACTTC
CASSIRLAGEQTQYF
>12|TRBD1|TRBV11-3|-|TRBJ2-7
TGTGCCAGCAGCCAACAGGGGGACGAGCAGTACTTC
CASSQQGDEQYF
>14|-|TRBV6-5|-|TRBJ1-6
TGTGCCAGCAGTATGACAGGCTATAATTCACCCCTCCACTTT
CASSMTGYNSPLHF
>15|-|TRBV5-6|-|TRBJ1-2
TGTGCCAGCAGCTCGACCCGGGGGGGACTCTATGGCTACACCTTC
CASSSTRGGLYGYTF
>15|TRBD2|TRBV13|-|TRBJ2-1
TGTGCCACCCGCGGTGGGCCTAGCGGCTACAATGAGCAGTTCTTC
CATRGGPSGYNEQFF
>15|-|TRBV7-6|-|TRBJ2-7
TGTGCCAGCAGCTTAAAAGCAGGGGTCTCCTACGAGCAGTACTTC
CASSLKAGVSYEQYF
>14|-|TRBV21-1|-|TRBJ2-3
TGTGCCAGCAACACAGGGTTTTGCACAGATACGCAGTATTTT
CASNTGFCTDTQYF
>15|-|TRBV5-6|few|TRBJ1-6
TGTGCCAGCAGCTCGGCCTGGACAGCTAATTCACCCCTCCACTTT
CASSSAWTANSPLHF
>15|-|TRBV15|few|TRBJ1-5
TGTGCCACCAGCAGAGATACAGGTTACAATCAGCCCCAGCATTTT
CATSRDTGYNQPQHF
>12|-|TRBV24-1|-|TRBJ2-7
TGTGCCACCAGTGGTATAGATCGCGAGCAGTACTTC
CATSGIDREQYF
>14|-|TRBV7-2|-|TRBJ1-1
TGTGCCAGCAGCTGGGGACTGACGAACACTGAAGCTTTCTTT
CASSWGLTNTEAFF
>14|-|TRBV7-8|-|TRBJ2-7
TGTGCCAGCAGCTTAACAGGGAACCTCTACGAGCAGTACTTC
CASSLTGNLYEQYF
>14|TRBD1|TRBV5-1|once|TRBJ1-4
TGCGCCACCTCACCGGGACAGGGAACCGAAAAACTGTTTTTT
CATSPGQGTEKLFF
>15|-|TRBV9|-|TRBJ1-5
TGTGCCAGCAGCGTAGGAACGGGGGGAGGTCAGCCCCAGCATTTT
CASSVGTGGGQPQHF
>13|-|TRBV7-8|-|TRBJ1-5
TGTGCCAGCAGCCCTGGGCTGGGTCAGCCCCAGCATTTT
CASSPGLGQPQHF
>13|-|TRBV6-5|-|TRBJ1-2
TGTGCCAGCAGTTACACAGGGACGAATGGCTACACCTTC
CASSYTGTNGYTF
>13|TRBD1|TRBV2|-|TRBJ1-1
TGTGCCTACAGGGGTGATATGAACACTGAAGCTTTCTTT
CAYRGDMNTEAFF
>17|TRBD1|TRBV10-1|-|TRBJ1-1
TGCGCCAGCAGTGGATTCCCGGGACAGGGGAGGGACACTGAAGCTTTCTTT
CASSGFPGQGRDTEAFF
>14|TRBD2|TRBV9|-|TRBJ2-5
TGTGCCAGCAGCGGGACTAGCGGGGCCAAGACCCAGTACTTC
CASSGTSGAKTQYF
>14|TRBD1|TRBV2|-|TRBJ1-1
TGTGCCAGCAGGTTGGACAGGGGGAACACTGAAGCTTTCTTT
CASRLDRGNTEAFF
>13|TRBD1|TRBV10-2|-|TRBJ1-5
TGCGCCACGGGAGGGGGCAGTAACCAGCCCCAGCATTTT
CATGGGSNQPQHF
>16|TRBD1|TRBV19|-|TRBJ1-2
TGTGCCAGTAGTTCGGTGGGGACAGGCTCAAACTATGGCTACACCTTC
CASSSVGTGSNYGYTF
>12|TRBD1|TRBV29-1|once|TRBJ1-1
TGCAGCGTTAGGGACAGGGGAACTGAAGCTTTCTTT
CSVRDRGTEAFF
>14|-|TRBV10-2|-|TRBJ2-6
TGCGCCGCATTAGAGAACTCTGGGGCCAACGTCCTGACTTTC
CAALENSGANVLTF
>12|-|TRBV12-3/TRBV12-4|-|TRBJ2-3
TGTGCCAGCCGAGGCAGCACAGATACGCAGTATTTT
CASRGSTDTQYF
>13|-|TRBV5-1|-|TRBJ2-2
TGCGCCAGCAGCTTCACAGACACCGGGGAGCTGTTTTTT
CASSFTDTGELFF
>13|-|TRBV15|-|TRBJ2-1
TGTGCCACCAGCAGAGACAGGGGAAATGAGCAGTTCTTC
CATSRDRGNEQFF
>17|TRBD1|TRBV23-1|-|TRBJ1-5
TGCGCCAGCAGTCACCCAACAGGGGGAGGCGGCAATCAGCCCCAGCATTTT
CASSHPTGGGGNQPQHF
>18|-|TRBV2|-|TRBJ2-1
TGTGCCAGCACAAAAAACCCGGGACAATTAAGCTCCTACAATGAGCAGTTCTTC
CASTKNPGQLSSYNEQFF
>16|TRBD2|TRBV10-1|-|TRBJ2-6
TGCGCCAGCAGTGAGTCGGGGGGGGACGGGGCCAACGTCCTGACTTTC
CASSESGGDGANVLTF
>14|TRBD1|TRBV3-1/TRBV3-2|-|TRBJ2-7
TGTGCCAGCAGCCCCGGGACAGACCTCTACGAGCAGTACTTC
CASSPGTDLYEQYF
>16|-|TRBV30|-|TRBJ1-1
TGTGCCTGGAGTGGTCACGGAGGGTCCATGAACACTGAAGCTTTCTTT
CAWSGHGGSMNTEAFF
>13|TRBD1|TRBV12-3/TRBV12-4|-|TRBJ1-1
TGTGCCAGCACCTCCGGACAGGGTCGACGAGCTTTCTTT
CASTSGQGRRAFF
>18|-|TRBV3-1/TRBV3-2|once|TRBJ1-1
TGTGCCAGCAGCCAAGGGGCACAGGAGTTGGGGCCGAGTACTGAAGCTTTCTTT
CASSQGAQELGPSTEAFF
>16|TRBD2|TRBV13|-|TRBJ2-5
TGTGCCAGCAGCTTAGCCCGGGGGCTAGCGGGACCCACCCAGTACTTC
CASSLARGLAGPTQYF
>14|TRBD1|TRBV19|-|TRBJ2-5
TGTGCCAGTAGTATGGGACAGGGTCAAGAGACCCAGTACTTC
CASSMGQGQETQYF
>13|-|TRBV7-2|-|TRBJ1-2
TGTGCCAGCAGCTTCGACGGGAACTATGGCTACACCTTC
CASSFDGNYGYTF
>18|-|TRBV3-1/TRBV3-2|-|TRBJ2-3
TGTGCCAGCAGCCAAGATACGGCTAGCGCATCTAGCACAGATACGCAGTATTTT
CASSQDTASASSTDTQYF
>19|-|TRBV2|-|TRBJ1-2
TGTGCCAGCAGCTCGTGGACATCCCGTAATTACGGTAGTGGTTATGGCTACACCTTC
CASSSWTSRNYGSGYGYTF
>15|-|TRBV6-1|-|TRBJ2-7
TGTGCCAGCAGTGATGGTGGCGGGGCCTCCTACGAGCAGTACTTC
CASSDGGGASYEQYF
>13|-|TRBV19|-|TRBJ1-2
TGTGCCAGTAAGGAGGGACCCTACTATGGCTACACCTTC
CASKEGPYYGYTF
>13|-|TRBV29-1|-|TRBJ1-3
TGCAGCGTTGACGACAGTGCTGGAAACACCATATATTTT
CSVDDSAGNTIYF
>14|TRBD1|TRBV7-9|-|TRBJ1-1
TGTGCCAGCAGGTCCGGACAGGGGGCATTGGGAGCTTTCTTT
CASRSGQGALGAFF
>15|TRBD1|TRBV6-5|-|TRBJ1-2
TGTGCCAGCAGTTGGGGACAGCCTTCTAACTATGGCTACACCTTC
CASSWGQPSNYGYTF
>13|-|TRBV10-3|-|TRBJ1-5
TGTGCCCCGGGGAATGTCCAGAATCAGCCCCAGCATTTT
CAPGNVQNQPQHF
>15|TRBD2|TRBV6-5|once|TRBJ2-3
TGTGCCAGCAGCCGACTAGCGGCGAACACAGATACGCAGTATTTT
CASSRLAANTDTQYF
>16|-|TRBV7-9|-|TRBJ1-1
TGTGCCAGCAGCTCGCGTCCGTCGGGGGAAAACACTGAAGCTTTCTTT
CASSSRPSGENTEAFF
>17|TRBD1|TRBV18|few|TRBJ1-1
TGTGCCAGCTCAGCGACAGGGGGCGGGGTGATTGGCACTGAAGCTTTCTTT
CASSATGGGVIGTEAFF
>17|-|TRBV7-2|-|TRBJ2-7
TGTGCCAGCAGCTGGGTCCCGGACAGAGGCTTCTCCTACGAGCAGTACTTC
CASSWVPDRGFSYEQYF
>19|TRBD2|TRBV6-4|-|TRBJ2-3
TGTGCCAGCAGTTCCCCTACTGGGAGGGCCCCCGGAGGGACAGATACGCAGTATTTT
CASSSPTGRAPGGTDTQYF
>14|-|TRBV4-2|-|TRBJ1-5
TGTGCCAGCAGCCAAGCGGGGGAAGATCAGCCCCAGCATTTT
CASSQAGEDQPQHF
>16|-|TRBV11-2|-|TRBJ1-1
TGTGCCAGCAGCTACCGTTCCGGGGGACCGAACACTGAAGCTTTCTTT
CASSYRSGGPNTEAFF
>17|-|TRBV4-2|-|TRBJ1-5
TGTGCCAGCAGCCAAGATGGGGGCAGGGGATACAATCAGCCCCAGCATTTT
CASSQDGGRGYNQPQHF
>15|-|TRBV5-1|-|TRBJ1-2
TGCGCCAGCGTCCCAGAAGGAGGGGAGGGTCATGGCTACACCTTC
CASVPEGGEGHGYTF
>14|TRBD1|TRBV2|-|TRBJ1-2
TGTGCCAGCAGTGGGGACAGGGAGGACTATGGCTACACCTTC
CASSGDREDYGYTF